Listed below are T cell receptor beta chains from one sample, sequenced in a study of T cells in Graves' hyperthyroidism and ophthalmopathy. TCRdb re-called the multiplex PCR reads through MiXCR, storing one row per CDR3 protein. Among 480,000 or so distinct CDR3 sequences, 46% were seen once, and the ten largest hold about two fifths. Sequencing was carried out using peripheral blood or thyroid tissue (not recorded which). Receptor source: an adult woman with Graves' disease, either hyperthyroidism or ophthalmopathy (not recorded which). Each CDR3 is given with its conserved first and last residue. The order of the fields is D gene, J gene, V gene, clone size, CDR3 DNA, CDR3 protein. D genes are given only for firm matches. Clone sizes are given selectively: once, few, many, or a class where the clone is expanded.

>.|TRBJ2-2|TRBV24-1|many
TGTGCCACCAGTGATTCCCATATAGGCAACACCGGGGAGCTGTTTTTT
CATSDSHIGNTGELFF
>.|TRBJ1-5|TRBV7-8|once
TGTGCCAGCAGCTTGCTACAGAGCAATCAGCCCCAGCATTTT
CASSLLQSNQPQHF
>TRBD1|TRBJ1-4|TRBV29-1|.
TGCAGCGCTGTGGCGGCAGGGGGCCAGGAAAAACTGTTTTTT
CSAVAAGGQEKLFF
>TRBD1|TRBJ2-7|TRBV29-1|.
TGCAGCTTAGGACTGACCCGACAGGGGAGCAACGAGCAGTACTTC
CSLGLTRQGSNEQYF
>TRBD2|TRBJ2-2|TRBV19|once
TGTGCCAGTAGTATAACGGCGGGAGCGAACACCGGGGAGCTGTTTTTT
CASSITAGANTGELFF
>.|TRBJ1-5|TRBV28|many
TGTGCCAGCACCTCCGCGAGGTCATTACAGCCCCAGCATTTT
CASTSARSLQPQHF
>.|TRBJ1-5|TRBV7-8|.
TGTGCCAGCAGCTCCCGGCAGGGTGGGGTTAGCAGTCAGCCCCAGCATTTT
CASSSRQGGVSSQPQHF
>.|TRBJ1-1|TRBV20-1|many
TGCAGTGCTAGGGTTTGGGGGAACACTGAAGCTTTCTTT
CSARVWGNTEAFF
>TRBD1|TRBJ2-7|TRBV29-1|.
TGCAGCGCCGAGACAGGGGGAACAGTGTACGAGCAGTACTTC
CSAETGGTVYEQYF
>.|TRBJ2-7|TRBV7-3|once
TGTGCCAGCAGCCCAAACGATGGGGACGAGCAGTACTTC
CASSPNDGDEQYF